These 5 T cell receptor beta chains were all obtained from the same sample, sequenced in a study of T-cell memory formation after mild COVID-19. TCRdb processed the 5' RACE reads anew with MiXCR; each CDR3 protein has one entry. The table has a few hundred thousand distinct CDR3 sequences, 16% seen once; the top ten hold about 22%. The material sequenced was PBMCs or a T cell subset sorted from them (not recorded which). The receptors stem from a man younger than 35 who had mild COVID-19 (a few samples of this study predate the infection). Cell type and time point are not known.

This clonotype was seen more than once but under ten times. The chain links TRBV7-9 to TRBJ2-1, with D possibly being TRBD1 or TRBD2 (5 bases each). CDR1 is SEHNR, CDR2 FQNEAQ, per germline (reference sequence). Trimming pared 4 bases from V and 6 bases from J, leaving 10 bases between. This CDR3 spans 13 amino acids. CDR3 in amino acids: CASSWDPSNEQFF. The CDR3 bases are TGTGCCAGCAGCTGGGACCCTTCCAATGAGCAGTTCTTC.

This clonotype has only a few counts. This rearrangement joins TRBV7-9 to TRBJ2-7; TRBD1 aligns across 7 bases. The CDR3 runs to 14 residues. Trimming removed 4 bases from V and 2 bases from J; junction bases left unmatched: 5. Germline CDR1 SEHNR, CDR2 FQNEAQ (reference sequence). CDR3 protein: CASSSAGTAYEQYV. In nucleotides, the CDR3 is TGTGCCAGCAGCTCCGCCGGGACAGCCTACGAGCAGTACGTC.

The rearrangement links TRBV12-3 or TRBV12-4 to TRBJ1-2, with 10 bases matching TRBD1. The ends lost 5 bases at V and 4 bases at J; junction bases unmatched: 4. The CDR3 contains 14 residues. The CDR3 is CASSTDRGPYGYTF. CDR3 bases: TGTGCCAGCAGTACCGACAGGGGGCCCTATGGCTACACCTTC.

This clonotype has at least ten counts. The chain links TRBV20-1 to TRBJ2-1; 10 positions match TRBD2. The CDR3 has 14 amino acids. V dropped 6 bases and J dropped 5; count of bases not matched to a gene: 7. The germline V gene encodes CDR1 DFQATT and CDR2 SNEGSKA (reference sequence). CDR3 bases: TGCAGTGCCCATAGCGGGGGGAGAGACAATGAGCAGTTCTTC. It specifies CSAHSGGRDNEQFF.

This clonotype was counted a few times. The V call is TRBV5-1, the J call TRBJ2-5; possible D gene TRBD2, 7 bases. The CDR3 is made up of 15 amino acids. Between the trimmed V and J ends, which lost 0 bases and 4 bases, there was a span of 13 bases. The V gene's germline CDR1 is SGHRS and CDR2 YFSETQ. CDR3 nucleotides: TGCGCCAGCAGCTTGGATGGGGGAGGGGGAGAGACCCAGTACTTC. Its translation is CASSLDGGGGETQYF.